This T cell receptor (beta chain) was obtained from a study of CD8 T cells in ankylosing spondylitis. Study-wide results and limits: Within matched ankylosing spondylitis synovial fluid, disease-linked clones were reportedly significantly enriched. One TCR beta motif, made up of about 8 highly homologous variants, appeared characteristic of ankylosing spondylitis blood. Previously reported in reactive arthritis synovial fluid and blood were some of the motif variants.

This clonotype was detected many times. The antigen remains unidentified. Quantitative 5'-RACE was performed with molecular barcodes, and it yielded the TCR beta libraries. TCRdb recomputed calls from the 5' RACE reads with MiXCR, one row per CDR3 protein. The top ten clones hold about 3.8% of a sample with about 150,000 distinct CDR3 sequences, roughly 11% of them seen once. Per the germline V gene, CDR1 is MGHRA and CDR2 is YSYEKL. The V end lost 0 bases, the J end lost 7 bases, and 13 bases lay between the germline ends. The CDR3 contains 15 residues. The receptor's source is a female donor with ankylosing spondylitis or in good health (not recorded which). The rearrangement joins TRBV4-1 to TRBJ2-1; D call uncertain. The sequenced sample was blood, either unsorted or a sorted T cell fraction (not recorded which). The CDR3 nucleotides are TGCGCCAGCAGCCAAGAGATTGTTAGTTTTAATGAGCAGTTCTTC. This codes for CASSQEIVSFNEQFF.